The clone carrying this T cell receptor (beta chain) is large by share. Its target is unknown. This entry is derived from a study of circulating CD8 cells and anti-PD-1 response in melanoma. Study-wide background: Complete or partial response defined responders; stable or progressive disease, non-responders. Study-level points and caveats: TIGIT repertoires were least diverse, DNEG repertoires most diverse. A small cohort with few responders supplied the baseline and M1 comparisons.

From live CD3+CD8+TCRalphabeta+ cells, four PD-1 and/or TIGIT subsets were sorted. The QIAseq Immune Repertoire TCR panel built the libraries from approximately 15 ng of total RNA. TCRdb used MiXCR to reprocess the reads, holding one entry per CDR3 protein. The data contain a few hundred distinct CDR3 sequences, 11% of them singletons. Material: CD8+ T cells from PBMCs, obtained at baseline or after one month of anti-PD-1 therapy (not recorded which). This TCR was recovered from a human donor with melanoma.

The CDR3 sequence is CSVGAGEAKAAFF. The CDR3 bases are TGCAGCGTTGGCGCAGGGGAGGCCAAAGCGGCTTTCTTT. The chain is built from TRBV29-1 and TRBJ1-1, with D tentatively TRBD1 (6 bases). The CDR3 contains 13 residues. The V end lost 4 bases, the J end lost 11 bases, and 20 bases lay between the germline ends. Germline values: CDR1 SQVTM, CDR2 ANQGSEA.